The present TCR beta chain was sequenced within a study of T cell responses to AZD1222 COVID-19 vaccine. CDR1 GTSNPN and CDR2 SVGIG come from the germline V gene (reference sequence). V trimming: 4 bases; J trimming: 0 bases; junction bases outside the gene matches: 7. The CDR3 totals 16 residues. The assay was immunoSEQ multiplex PCR, and TCRdb's table has in-frame clones only and misses some. Of more than 95,000 clones in the sample, about 90% are singletons; the top ten hold around 5.6%. The sequence derives from an adult in good health. Sequences were derived from peripheral blood, sampled on day 0 of AZD1222 vaccination. The rearrangement uses TRBV30 and TRBJ1-3, with TRBD1 matching 9 bases. The CDR3 spells CAWTWDRAFSGNTIYF. CDR3 DNA: TGTGCCTGGACATGGGACAGGGCTTTCTCTGGAAACACCATATATTTT. The full variable domain, rest sourced from reference TRBV30 and TRBJ1-3, is SQTIHQWPATLVQPVGSPLSLECTVEGTSNPNLYWYRQAAGRGLQLLFYSVGIGQISSEVPQNLSASRPQDRQFILSSKKLLLSDSGFYLCAWTWDRAFSGNTIYFGEGSWLTVV.